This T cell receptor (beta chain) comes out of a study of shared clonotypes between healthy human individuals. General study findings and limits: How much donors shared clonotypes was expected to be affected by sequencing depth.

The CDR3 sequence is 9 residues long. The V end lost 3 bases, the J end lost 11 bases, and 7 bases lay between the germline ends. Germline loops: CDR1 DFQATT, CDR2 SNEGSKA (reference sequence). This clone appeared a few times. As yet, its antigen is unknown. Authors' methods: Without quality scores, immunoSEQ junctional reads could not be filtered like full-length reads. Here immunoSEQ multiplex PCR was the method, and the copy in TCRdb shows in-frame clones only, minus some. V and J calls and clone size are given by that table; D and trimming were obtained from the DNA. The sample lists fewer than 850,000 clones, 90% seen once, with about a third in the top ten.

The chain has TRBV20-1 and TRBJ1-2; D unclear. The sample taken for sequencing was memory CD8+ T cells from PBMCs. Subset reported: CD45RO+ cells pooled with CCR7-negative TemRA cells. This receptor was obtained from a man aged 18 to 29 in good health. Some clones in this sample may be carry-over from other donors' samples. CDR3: CSARISYTF. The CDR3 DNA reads TGCAGTGCTAGGATCTCGTACACCTTC.